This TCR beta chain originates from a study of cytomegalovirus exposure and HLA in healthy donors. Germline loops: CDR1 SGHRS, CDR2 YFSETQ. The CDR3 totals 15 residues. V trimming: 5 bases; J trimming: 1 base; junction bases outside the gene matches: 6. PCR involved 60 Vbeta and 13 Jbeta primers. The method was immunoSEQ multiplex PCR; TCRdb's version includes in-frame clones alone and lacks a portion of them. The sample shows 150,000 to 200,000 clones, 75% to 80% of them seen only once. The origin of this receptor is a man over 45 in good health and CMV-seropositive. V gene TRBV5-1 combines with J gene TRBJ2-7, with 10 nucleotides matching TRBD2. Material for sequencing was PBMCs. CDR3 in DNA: TGCGCCAGCAGTCCAACTAGCGGGGCTTCCTACGAGCAGTACTTC. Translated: CASSPTSGASYEQYF. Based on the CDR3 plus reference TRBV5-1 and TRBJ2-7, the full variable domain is KAGVTQTPRYLIKTRGQQVTLSCSPISGHRSVSWYQQTPGQGLQFLFEYFSETQRNKGNFPGRFSGRQFSNSRSEMNVSTLELGDSALYLCASSPTSGASYEQYFGPGTRLTVT.